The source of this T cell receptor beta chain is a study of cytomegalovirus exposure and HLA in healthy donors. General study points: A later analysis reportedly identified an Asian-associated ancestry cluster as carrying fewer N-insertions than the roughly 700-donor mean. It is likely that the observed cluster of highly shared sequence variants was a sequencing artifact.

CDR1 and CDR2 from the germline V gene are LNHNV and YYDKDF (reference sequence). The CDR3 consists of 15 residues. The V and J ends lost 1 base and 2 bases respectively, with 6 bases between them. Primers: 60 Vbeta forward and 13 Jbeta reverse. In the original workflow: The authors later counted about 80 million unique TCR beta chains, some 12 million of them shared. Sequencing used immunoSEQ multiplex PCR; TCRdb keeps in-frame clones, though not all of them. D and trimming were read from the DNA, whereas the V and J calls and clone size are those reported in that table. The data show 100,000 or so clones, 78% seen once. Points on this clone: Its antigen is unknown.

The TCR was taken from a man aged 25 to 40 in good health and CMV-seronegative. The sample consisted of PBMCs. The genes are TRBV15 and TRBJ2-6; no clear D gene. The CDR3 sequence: CATSRGGTGANVLTF. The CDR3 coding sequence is TGTGCCACCAGCAGAGGCGGAACTGGGGCCAACGTCCTGACTTTC.